Given below is one TCR beta chain in context. The antigen remains unidentified. V lost 0 bases to trimming and J lost 5 bases, with 11 bases between them. Germline assignment: CDR1 SGHRS and CDR2 YFSETQ. The CDR3 has 14 residues. The data derive from a study of blood T cells in healthy people across ages. A second PCR of about 6 to 11 cycles used a sample-barcoded 5' primer and a J-beta primer mix. In TCRdb, the 5' RACE reads were re-called with MiXCR into one record per CDR3 protein. The table lists 540,000 or so distinct CDR3 sequences, about 25% of them singletons, with roughly 10% in the top ten. General study results and limits: PBMCs were not sorted, which prevented a conclusive comparison of naive versus antigen-experienced cells.

The sample was also linked to a second study, of T cells of mothers and their children. That study adds: All extracted RNA went into cDNA synthesis, approximately 1.5 ug per 15 ul. Related and unrelated pairs show TCR recombination output that thymic selection shapes similarly. Related mother-child pairs shared marginally more repertoire than unrelated pairs, though not significantly.

This receptor was taken from a boy between 5 and 17 years old in good health. The chain uses TRBV5-1 and TRBJ2-5, with D possibly matching TRBD1 (6 bases). Sequenced material: blood. Here the CDR3 DNA reads TGCGCCAGCAGCTTGGCGCATACAGGGGAGACCCAGTACTTC. Amino acids: CASSLAHTGETQYF.